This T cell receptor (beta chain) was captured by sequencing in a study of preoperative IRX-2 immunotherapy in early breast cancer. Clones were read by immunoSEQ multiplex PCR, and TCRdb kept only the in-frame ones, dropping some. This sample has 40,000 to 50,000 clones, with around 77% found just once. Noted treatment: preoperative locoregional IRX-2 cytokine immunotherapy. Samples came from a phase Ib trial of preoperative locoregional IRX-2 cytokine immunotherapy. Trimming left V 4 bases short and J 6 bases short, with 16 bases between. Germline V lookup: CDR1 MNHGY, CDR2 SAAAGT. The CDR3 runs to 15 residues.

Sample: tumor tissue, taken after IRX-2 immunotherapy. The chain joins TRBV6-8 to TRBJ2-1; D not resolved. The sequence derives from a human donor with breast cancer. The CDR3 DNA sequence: TGTGCCAGCAGTTTCGTACCTAAGTCCGCCAATGAGCAGTTCTTC. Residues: CASSFVPKSANEQFF.